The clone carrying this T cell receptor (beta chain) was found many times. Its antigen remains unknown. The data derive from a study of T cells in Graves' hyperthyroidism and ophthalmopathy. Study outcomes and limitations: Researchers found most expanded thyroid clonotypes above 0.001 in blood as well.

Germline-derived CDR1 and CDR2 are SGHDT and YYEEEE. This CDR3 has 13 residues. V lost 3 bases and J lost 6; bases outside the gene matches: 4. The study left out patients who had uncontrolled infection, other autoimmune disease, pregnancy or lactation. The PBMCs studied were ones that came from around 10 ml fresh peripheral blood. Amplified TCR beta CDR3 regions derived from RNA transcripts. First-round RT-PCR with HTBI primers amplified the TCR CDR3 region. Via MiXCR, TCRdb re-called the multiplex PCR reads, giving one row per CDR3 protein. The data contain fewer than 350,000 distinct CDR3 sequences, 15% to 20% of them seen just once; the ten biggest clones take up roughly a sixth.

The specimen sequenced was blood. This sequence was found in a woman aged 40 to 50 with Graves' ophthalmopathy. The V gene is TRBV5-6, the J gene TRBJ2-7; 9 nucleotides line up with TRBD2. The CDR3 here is CASSWGTSREQYF. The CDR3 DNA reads TGTGCCAGCAGCTGGGGGACTAGCCGCGAGCAGTACTTC.